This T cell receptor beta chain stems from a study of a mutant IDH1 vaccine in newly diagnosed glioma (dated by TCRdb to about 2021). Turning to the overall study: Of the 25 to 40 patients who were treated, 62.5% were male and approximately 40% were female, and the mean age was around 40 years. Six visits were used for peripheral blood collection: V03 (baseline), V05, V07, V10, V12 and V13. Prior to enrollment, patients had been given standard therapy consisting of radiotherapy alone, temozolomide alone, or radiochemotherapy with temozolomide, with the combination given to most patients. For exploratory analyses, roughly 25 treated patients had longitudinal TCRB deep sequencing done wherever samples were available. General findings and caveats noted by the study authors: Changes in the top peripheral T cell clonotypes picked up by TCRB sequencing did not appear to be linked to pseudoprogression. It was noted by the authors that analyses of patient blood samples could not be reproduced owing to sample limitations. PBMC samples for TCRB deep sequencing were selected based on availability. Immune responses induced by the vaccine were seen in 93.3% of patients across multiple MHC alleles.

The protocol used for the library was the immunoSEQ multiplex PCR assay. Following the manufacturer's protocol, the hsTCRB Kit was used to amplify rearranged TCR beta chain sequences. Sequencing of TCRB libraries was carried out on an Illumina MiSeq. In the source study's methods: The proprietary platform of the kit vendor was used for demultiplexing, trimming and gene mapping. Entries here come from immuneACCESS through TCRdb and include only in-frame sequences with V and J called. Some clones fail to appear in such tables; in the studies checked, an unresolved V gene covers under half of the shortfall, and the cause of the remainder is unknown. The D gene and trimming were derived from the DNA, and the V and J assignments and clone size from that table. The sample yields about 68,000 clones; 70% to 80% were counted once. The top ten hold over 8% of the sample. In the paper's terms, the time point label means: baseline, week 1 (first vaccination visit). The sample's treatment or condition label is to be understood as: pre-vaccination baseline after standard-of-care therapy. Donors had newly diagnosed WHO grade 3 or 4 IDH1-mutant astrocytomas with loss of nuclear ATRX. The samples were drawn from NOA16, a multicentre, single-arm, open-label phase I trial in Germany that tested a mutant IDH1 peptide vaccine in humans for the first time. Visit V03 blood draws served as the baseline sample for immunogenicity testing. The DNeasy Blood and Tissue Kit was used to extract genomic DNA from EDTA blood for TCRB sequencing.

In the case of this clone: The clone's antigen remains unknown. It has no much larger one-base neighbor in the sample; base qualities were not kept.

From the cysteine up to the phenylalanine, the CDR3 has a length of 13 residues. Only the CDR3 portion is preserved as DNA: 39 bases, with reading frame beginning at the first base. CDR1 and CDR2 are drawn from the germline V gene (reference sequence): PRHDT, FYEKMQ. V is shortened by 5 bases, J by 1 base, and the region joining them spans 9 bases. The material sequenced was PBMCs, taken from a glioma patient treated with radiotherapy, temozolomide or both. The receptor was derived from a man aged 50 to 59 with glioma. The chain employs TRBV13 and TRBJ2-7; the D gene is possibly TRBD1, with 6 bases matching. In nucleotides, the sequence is TGTGCCAGCAGCCCAGGACAGTCCTACGAGCAGTACTTC. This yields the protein CASSPGQSYEQYF.